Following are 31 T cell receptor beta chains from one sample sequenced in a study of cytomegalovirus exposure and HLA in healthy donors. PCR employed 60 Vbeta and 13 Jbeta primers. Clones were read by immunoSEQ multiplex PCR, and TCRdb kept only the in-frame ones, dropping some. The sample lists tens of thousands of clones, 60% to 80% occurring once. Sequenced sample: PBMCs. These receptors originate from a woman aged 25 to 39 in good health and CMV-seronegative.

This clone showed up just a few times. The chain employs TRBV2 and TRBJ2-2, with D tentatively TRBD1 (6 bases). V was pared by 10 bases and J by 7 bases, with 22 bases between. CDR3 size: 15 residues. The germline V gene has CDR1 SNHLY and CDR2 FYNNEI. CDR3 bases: TGTGCCACCTACTTGACAGGTCCCCACGACGGGGAGCTGTTTTTT. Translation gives CATYLTGPHDGELFF.

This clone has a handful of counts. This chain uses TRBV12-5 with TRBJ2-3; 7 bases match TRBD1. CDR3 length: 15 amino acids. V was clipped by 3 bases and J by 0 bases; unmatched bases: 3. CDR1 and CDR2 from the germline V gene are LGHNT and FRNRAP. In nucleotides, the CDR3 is TGTGCTAGTGGTTTTAAGGGGGCGAGCACAGATACGCAGTATTTT. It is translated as CASGFKGASTDTQYF.

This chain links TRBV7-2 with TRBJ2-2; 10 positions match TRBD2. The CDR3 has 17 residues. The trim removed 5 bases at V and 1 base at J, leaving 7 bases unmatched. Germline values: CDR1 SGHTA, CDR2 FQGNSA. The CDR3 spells CASSVRASGRNTGELFF. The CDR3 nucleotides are TGTGCCAGCAGCGTAAGGGCTAGCGGGAGGAACACCGGGGAGCTGTTTTTT.

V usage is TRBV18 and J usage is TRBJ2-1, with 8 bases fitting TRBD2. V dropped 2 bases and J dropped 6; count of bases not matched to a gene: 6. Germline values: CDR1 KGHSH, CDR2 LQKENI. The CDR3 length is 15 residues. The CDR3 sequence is CASSPMGLGSNEQFF. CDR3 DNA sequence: TGTGCCAGCTCACCAATGGGACTAGGATCCAATGAGCAGTTCTTC.

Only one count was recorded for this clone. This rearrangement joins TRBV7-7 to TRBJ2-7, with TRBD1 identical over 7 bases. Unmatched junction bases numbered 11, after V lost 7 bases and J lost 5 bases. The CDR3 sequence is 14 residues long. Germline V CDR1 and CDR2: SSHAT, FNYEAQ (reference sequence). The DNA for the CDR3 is TGTGCCAGCATCACCGAGGGGGCGGACCACGAGCAGTACTTC. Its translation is CASITEGADHEQYF.

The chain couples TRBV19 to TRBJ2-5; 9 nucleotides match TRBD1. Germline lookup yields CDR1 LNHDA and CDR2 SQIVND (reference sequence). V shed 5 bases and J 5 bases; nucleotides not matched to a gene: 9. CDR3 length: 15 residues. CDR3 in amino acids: CASSLRDRARETQYF. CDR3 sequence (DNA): TGTGCCAGTAGTCTCCGGGACAGGGCCCGGGAGACCCAGTACTTC.

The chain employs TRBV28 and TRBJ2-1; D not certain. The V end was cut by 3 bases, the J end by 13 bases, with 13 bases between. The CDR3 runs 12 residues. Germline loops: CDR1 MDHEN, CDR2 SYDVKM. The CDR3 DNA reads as TGTGCCAGCAGTTTTCCGCGGCTCACCCAGTTCTTC. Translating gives CASSFPRLTQFF.

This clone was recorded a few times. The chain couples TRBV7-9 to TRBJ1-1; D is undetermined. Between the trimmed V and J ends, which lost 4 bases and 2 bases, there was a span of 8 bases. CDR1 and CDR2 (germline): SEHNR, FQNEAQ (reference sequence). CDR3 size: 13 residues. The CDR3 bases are TGTGCCAGCAGCTCGAGTTTAAACACTGAAGCTTTCTTT. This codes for CASSSSLNTEAFF.

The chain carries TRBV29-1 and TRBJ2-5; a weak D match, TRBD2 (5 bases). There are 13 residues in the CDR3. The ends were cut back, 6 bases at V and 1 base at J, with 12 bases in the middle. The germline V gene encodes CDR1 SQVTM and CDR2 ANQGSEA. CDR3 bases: TGCAGCGTGGAAACTAGAGTCCAAGAGACCCAGTACTTC. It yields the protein CSVETRVQETQYF.

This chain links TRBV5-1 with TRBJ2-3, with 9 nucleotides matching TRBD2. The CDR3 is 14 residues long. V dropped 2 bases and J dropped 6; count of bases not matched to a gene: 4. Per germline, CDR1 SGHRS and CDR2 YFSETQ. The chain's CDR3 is CASSLLAGQDTQYF. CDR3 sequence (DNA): TGCGCCAGCAGCTTACTAGCGGGCCAGGATACGCAGTATTTT.

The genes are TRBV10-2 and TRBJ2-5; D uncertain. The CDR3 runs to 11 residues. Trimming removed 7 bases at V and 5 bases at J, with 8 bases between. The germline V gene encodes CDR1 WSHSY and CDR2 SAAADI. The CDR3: CASTPGETQYF. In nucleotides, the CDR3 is TGCGCCAGCACCCCCGGGGAGACCCAGTACTTC.

CDR3 DNA: TGTGCCTGGGGAACAGGGGCCTCCTACGAGCAGTACTTC. This translates into CAWGTGASYEQYF. The chain couples TRBV30 to TRBJ2-7, with 7 bases that match TRBD1. V trimming: 5 bases; J trimming: 0 bases; junction bases outside the gene matches: 4. Germline V gene sequence: CDR1 GTSNPN, CDR2 SVGIG (reference sequence). The CDR3 is made up of 13 amino acids.

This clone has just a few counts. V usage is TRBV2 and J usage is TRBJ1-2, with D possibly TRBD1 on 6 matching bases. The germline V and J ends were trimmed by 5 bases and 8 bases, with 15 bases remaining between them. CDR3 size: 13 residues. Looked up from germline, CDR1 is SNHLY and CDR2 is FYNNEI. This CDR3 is CASSNLQGRGYTF. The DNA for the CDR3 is TGTGCCAGCAGTAATCTTCAGGGGAGAGGCTACACCTTC.

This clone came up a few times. The CDR3, as DNA: TGTGCCAGTATTTCAACTCCTAGAGGCACTGAAGCTTTCTTT. Translation: CASISTPRGTEAFF. The chain employs TRBV19 and TRBJ1-1; no clear D gene. Germline loops: CDR1 LNHDA, CDR2 SQIVND (reference sequence). The V gene lost 7 bases and the J gene lost 4 bases, with 16 bases spanning the gap. The CDR3 has 14 amino acids.

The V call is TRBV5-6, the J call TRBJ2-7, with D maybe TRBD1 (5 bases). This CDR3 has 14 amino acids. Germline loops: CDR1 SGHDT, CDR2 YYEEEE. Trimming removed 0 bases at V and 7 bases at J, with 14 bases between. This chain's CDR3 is CASSLEAGSGEQYF. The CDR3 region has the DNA TGTGCCAGCAGCTTGGAGGCAGGGTCAGGAGAGCAGTACTTC.

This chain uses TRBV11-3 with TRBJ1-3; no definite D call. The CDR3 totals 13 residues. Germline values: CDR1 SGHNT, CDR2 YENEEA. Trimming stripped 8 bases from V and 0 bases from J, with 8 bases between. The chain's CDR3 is CASARGSGNTIYF. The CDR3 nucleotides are TGTGCCAGCGCACGGGGCTCTGGAAACACCATATATTTT.

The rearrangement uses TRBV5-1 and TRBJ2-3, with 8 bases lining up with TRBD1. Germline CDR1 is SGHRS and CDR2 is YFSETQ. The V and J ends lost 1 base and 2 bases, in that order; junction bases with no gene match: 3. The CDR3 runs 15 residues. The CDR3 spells CASSLQGANTDTQYF. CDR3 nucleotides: TGCGCCAGCAGCTTGCAGGGGGCTAACACAGATACGCAGTATTTT.

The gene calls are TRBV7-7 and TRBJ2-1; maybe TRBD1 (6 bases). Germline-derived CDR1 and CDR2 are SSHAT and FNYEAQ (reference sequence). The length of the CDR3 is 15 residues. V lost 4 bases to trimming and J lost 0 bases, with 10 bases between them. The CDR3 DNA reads TGTGCCAGCAGCTCCACAGGGAGCTCCTACAATGAGCAGTTCTTC. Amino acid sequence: CASSSTGSSYNEQFF.

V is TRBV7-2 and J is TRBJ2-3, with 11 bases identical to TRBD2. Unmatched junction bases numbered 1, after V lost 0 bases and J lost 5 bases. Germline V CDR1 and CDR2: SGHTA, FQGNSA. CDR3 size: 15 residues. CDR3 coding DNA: TGTGCCAGCAGCTTAGCACTAGCGGGAGTAGATACGCAGTATTTT. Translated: CASSLALAGVDTQYF.

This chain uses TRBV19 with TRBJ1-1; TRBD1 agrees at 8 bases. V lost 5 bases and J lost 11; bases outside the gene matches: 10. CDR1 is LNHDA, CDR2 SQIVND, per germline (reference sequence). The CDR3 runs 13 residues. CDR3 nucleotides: TGTGCCAGTAGTTCGGTAGACAGGGGTCGCGCTTTCTTT. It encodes CASSSVDRGRAFF.

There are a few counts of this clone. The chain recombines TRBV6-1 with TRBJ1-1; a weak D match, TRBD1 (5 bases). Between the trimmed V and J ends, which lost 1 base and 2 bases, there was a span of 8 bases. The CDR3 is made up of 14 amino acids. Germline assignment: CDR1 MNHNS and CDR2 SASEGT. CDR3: CASSEVGGNTEAFF. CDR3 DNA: TGTGCCAGCAGTGAAGTCGGGGGAAACACTGAAGCTTTCTTT.

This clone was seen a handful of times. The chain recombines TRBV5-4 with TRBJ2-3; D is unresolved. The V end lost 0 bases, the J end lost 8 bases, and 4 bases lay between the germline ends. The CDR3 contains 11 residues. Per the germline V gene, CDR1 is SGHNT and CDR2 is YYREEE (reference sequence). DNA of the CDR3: TGTGCCAGCAGCTTGGAGCGTACGCAGTATTTT. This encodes CASSLERTQYF.

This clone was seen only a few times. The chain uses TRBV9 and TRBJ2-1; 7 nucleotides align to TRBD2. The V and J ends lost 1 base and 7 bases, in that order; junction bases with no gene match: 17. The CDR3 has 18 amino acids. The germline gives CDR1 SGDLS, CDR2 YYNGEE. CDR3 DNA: TGTGCCAGCAGCGTACGCCCACCCGGGACTAATTTTATGAATGAGCAGTTCTTC. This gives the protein CASSVRPPGTNFMNEQFF.

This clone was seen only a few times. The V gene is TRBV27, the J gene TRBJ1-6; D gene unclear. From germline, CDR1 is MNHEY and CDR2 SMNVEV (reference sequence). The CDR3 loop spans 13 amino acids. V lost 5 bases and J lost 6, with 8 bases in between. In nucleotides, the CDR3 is TGTGCCAGCAGTCCCCTCTTTAATTCACCCCTCCACTTT. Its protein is CASSPLFNSPLHF.

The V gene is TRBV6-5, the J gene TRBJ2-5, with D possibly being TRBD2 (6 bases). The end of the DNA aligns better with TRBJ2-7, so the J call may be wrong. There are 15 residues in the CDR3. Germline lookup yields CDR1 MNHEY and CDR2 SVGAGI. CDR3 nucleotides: TGTGCCAGCAGTTATTCGGGAGCGGGCGCCTACGAGCAGTACTTC. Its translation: CASSYSGAGAYEQYF.

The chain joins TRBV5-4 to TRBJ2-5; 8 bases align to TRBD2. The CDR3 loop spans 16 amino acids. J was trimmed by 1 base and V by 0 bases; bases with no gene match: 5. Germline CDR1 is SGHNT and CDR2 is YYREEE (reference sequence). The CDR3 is CASSLEPAGVQETQYF. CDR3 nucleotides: TGTGCCAGCAGCTTGGAGCCAGCGGGGGTCCAAGAGACCCAGTACTTC.

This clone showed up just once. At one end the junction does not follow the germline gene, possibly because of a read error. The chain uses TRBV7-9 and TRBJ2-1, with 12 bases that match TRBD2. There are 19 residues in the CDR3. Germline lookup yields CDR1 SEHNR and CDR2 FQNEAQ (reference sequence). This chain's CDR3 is CVSSLRALTSGSSYNEQFF. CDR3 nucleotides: TGTGTCAGCAGCTTGCGAGCCCTGACTAGCGGGAGCTCCTACAATGAGCAGTTCTTC.

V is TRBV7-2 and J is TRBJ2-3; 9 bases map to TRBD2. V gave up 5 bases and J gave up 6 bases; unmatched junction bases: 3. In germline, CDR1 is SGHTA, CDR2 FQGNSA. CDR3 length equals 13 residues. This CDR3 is CASSKGLADTQYF. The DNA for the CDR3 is TGTGCCAGCAGCAAAGGACTAGCGGATACGCAGTATTTT.

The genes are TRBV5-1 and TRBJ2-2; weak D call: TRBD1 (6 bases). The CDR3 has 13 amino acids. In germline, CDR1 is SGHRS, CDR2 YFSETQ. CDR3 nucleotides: TGCGGGTCTAGGGGGAGTAGCACCGGGGAGCTGTTTTTT. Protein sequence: CGSRGSSTGELFF.

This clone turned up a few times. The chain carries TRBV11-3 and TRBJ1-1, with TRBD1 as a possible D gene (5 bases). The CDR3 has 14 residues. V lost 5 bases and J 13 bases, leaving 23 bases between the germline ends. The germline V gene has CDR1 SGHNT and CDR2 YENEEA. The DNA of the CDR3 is TGTGCCAGCAGCGATCGACCAGGGACTGCAAGGGTTTTCTTT. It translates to CASSDRPGTARVFF.

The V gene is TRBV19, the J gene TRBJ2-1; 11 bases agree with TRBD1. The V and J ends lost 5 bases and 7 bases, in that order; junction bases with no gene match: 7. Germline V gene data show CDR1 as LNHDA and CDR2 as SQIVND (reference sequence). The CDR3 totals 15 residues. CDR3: CASSPGQGGRNEQFF. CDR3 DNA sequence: TGTGCCAGTAGTCCGGGACAGGGGGGCCGGAATGAGCAGTTCTTC.